This T cell receptor (beta chain) was captured by sequencing in a study of blood T cell repertoires in COVID-19. Study as a whole: Researchers got acute and convalescent COVID-19 samples from the United States, Italy and Spain. T cells, B-cell-depleted T cells, or PBMCs supplied cDNA or gDNA.

Original data processing: For nucleated cells, counts were estimated from reference gene primer amplification. Data came from immunoSEQ multiplex PCR; TCRdb stores just in-frame clones and leaves some out. For V, J and clone size, that table is used; D and trimming come from the DNA. The sample lists about 400,000 clones, around 92% occurring once. Input material: peripheral blood. The receptor's source is a man between 35 and 55 years old with acute or convalescent COVID-19.

The CDR3 DNA reads TGCAGCGTTTCGGCTAGCGGGAGTGTTGAGCAGTTCTTC. Protein: CSVSASGSVEQFF. V is TRBV29-1 and J is TRBJ2-1, with 10 bases aligning to TRBD2. CDR1 and CDR2 from the germline V gene are SQVTM and ANQGSEA. V shed 5 bases, J shed 9 bases, and the junction held 7 bases outside the gene matches. This CDR3 comprises 13 residues.